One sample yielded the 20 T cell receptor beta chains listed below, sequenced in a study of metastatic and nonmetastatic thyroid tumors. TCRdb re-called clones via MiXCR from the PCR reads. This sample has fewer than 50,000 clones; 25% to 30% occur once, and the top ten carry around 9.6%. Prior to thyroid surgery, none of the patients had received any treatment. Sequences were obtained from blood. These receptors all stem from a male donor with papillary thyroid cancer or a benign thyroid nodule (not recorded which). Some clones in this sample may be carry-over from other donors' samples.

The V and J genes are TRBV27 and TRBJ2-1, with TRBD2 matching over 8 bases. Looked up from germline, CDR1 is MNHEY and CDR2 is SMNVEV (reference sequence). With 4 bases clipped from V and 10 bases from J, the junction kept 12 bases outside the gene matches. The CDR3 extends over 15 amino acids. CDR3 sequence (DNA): TGTGCCAGCAGTTCATGGACTAGCTCGGGCAAGGAGCAGTTCTTC. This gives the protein CASSSWTSSGKEQFF.

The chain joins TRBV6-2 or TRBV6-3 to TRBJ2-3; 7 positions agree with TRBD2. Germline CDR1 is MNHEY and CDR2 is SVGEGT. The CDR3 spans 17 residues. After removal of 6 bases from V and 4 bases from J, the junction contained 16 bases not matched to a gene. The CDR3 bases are TGTGCCAGCAGCTCCTCCGTGCGGGAGAGCCTTGCAGATACGCAGTATTTT. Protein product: CASSSSVRESLADTQYF.

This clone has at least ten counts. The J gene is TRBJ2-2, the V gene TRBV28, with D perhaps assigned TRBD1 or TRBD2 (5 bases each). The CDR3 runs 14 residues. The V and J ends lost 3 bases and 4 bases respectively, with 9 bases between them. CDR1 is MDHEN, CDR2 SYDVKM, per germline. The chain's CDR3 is CASSFPGTTGELFF. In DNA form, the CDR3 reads TGTGCCAGCAGTTTTCCTGGGACCACCGGGGAGCTGTTTTTT.

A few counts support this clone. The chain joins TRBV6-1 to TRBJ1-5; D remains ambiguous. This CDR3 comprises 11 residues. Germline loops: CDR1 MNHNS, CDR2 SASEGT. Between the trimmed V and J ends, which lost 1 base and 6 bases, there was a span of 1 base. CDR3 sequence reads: CASSEVQPQHF. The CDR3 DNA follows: TGTGCCAGCAGTGAAGTTCAGCCCCAGCATTTT.

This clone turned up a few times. The CDR3 loop reads CASSSGGLWGGLSPEAFF. The CDR3 DNA is TGTGCCAGCAGTTCTGGTGGTTTGTGGGGGGGGCTGTCCCCGGAAGCTTTCTTT. The chain joins TRBV6-2 or TRBV6-3 to TRBJ1-1; TRBD1 is a possible D gene (6 bases). Trimming removed 4 bases at V and 8 bases at J, with 29 bases between. This CDR3 is 18 amino acids long. Germline CDR1 is MNHEY and CDR2 is SVGEGT.

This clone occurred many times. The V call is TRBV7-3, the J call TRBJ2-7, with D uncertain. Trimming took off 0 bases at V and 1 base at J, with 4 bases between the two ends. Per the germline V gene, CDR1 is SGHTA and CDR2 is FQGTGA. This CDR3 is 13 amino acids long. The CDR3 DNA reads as TGTGCCAGCAGCTTAACAGCATCCTACGAGCAGTACTTC. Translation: CASSLTASYEQYF.

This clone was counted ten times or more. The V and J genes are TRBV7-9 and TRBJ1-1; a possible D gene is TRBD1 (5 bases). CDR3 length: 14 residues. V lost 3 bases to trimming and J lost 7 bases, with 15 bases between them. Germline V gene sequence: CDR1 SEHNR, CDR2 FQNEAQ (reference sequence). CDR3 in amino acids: CASSLGGLTLEAFF. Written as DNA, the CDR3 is TGTGCCAGCAGCTTGGGGGGACTGACGCTTGAAGCTTTCTTT.

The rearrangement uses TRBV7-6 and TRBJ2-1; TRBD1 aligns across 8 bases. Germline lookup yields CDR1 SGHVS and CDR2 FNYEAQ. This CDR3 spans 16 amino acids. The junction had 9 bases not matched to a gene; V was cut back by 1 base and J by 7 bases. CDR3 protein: CASSLVGQGAGNEQFF. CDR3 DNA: TGTGCCAGCAGCTTAGTCGGGCAGGGGGCTGGGAATGAGCAGTTCTTC.

In DNA, the CDR3 is TGTGCCAGCAGCTTAATTCTGGGTGCGCAAGAGACCCAGTACTTC. Amino acid sequence: CASSLILGAQETQYF. This chain joins TRBV7-9 and TRBJ2-5; D ambiguous. In germline, CDR1 is SEHNR, CDR2 FQNEAQ (reference sequence). The CDR3 has 15 amino acids. Trimming removed 2 bases from V and 2 bases from J, with 12 bases in between.

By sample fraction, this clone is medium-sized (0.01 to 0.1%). CDR3 DNA sequence: TGTGCCAGCAGTTTAGGACAGGGAGGGACTGAAGCTTTCTTT. Its protein product is CASSLGQGGTEAFF. The gene calls are TRBV12-3 or TRBV12-4 and TRBJ1-1; TRBD1 agrees at 7 bases. The V and J ends lost 1 base and 5 bases, in that order; junction bases with no gene match: 4. This CDR3 contains 14 residues.

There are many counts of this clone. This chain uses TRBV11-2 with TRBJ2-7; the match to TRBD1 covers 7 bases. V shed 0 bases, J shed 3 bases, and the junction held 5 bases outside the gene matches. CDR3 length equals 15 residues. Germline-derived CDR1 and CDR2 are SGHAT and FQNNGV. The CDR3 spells CASSLDPTGVYEQYF. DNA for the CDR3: TGTGCCAGCAGCTTAGATCCCACAGGGGTCTACGAGCAGTACTTC. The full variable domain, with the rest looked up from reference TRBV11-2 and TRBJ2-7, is EAGVAQSPRYKIIEKRQSVAFWCNPISGHATLYWYQQILGQGPKLLIQFQNNGVVDDSQLPKDRFSAERLKGVDSTLKIQPAKLEDSAVYLCASSLDPTGVYEQYFGPGTRLTVT.

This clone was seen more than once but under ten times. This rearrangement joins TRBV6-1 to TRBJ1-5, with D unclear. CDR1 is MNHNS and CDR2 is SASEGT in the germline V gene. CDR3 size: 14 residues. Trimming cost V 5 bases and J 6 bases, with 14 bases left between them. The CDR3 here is CASSLEQNSQPQHF. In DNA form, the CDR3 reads TGTGCCAGCAGTCTAGAACAGAATTCTCAGCCCCAGCATTTT.

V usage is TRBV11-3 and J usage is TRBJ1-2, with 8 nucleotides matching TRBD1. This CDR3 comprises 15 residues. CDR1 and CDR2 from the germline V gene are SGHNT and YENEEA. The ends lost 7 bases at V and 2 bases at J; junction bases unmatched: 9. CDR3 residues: CASTLPSGGNYGYTF. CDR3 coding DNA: TGTGCCAGCACTTTACCCTCAGGGGGCAACTATGGCTACACCTTC.

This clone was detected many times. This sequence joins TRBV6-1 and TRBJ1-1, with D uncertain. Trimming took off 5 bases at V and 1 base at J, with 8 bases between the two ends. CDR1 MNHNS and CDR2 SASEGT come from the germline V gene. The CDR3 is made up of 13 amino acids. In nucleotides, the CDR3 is TGTGCCAGCAGTTCCCAGCCGAACACTGAAGCTTTCTTT. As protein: CASSSQPNTEAFF.

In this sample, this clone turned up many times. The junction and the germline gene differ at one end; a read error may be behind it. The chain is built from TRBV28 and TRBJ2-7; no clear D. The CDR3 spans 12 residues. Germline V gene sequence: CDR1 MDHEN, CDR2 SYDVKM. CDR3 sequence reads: CAGSWPSYEQYF. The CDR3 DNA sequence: TGTGCCGGCAGTTGGCCGTCCTACGAGCAGTACTTC. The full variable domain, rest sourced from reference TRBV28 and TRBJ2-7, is DVKVTQSSRYLVKRTGEKVFLECVQDMDHENMFWYRQDPGLGLRLIYFSYDVKMKEKGDIPEGYSVSREKKERFSLILESASTNQTSMYLCAGSWPSYEQYFGPGTRLTVT.

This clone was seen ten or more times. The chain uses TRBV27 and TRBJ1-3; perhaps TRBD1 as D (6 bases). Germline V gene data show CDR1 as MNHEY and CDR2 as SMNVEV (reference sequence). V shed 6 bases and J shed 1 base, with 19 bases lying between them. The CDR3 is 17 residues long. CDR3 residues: CASRHLSGQKSGNTIYF. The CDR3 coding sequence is TGTGCCAGCAGACACCTCTCGGGACAAAAGTCTGGAAACACCATATATTTT.

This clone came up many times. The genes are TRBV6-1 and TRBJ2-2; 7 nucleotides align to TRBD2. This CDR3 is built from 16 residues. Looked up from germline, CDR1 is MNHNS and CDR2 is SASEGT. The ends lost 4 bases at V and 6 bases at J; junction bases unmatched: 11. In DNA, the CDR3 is TGTGCCAGCAGTGTTATGTCCGGGGGGACGCCCGGGGAGCTGTTTTTT. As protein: CASSVMSGGTPGELFF.

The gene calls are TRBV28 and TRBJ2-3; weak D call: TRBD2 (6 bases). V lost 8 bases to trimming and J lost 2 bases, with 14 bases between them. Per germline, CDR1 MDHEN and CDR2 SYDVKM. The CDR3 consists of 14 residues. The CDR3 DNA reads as TGTGCCAGCGGCCTGCGGGGCCACACAGATACGCAGTATTTT. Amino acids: CASGLRGHTDTQYF.

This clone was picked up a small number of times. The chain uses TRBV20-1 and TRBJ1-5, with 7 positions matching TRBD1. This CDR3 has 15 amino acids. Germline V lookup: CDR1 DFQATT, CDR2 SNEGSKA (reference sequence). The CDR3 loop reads CISSIFGQGDQPQHF. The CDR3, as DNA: TGCATTTCTAGCATTTTCGGGCAGGGGGATCAGCCCCAGCATTTT.

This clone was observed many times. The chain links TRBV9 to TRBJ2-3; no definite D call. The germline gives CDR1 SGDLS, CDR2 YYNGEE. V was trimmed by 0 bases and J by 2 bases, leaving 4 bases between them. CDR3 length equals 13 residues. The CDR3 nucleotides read TGTGCCAGCAGCGTAGATTTCACAGATACGCAGTATTTT. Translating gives CASSVDFTDTQYF.